The 32 T cell receptor beta chains in this list originate from one sample, sequenced in a study of tumor-infiltrating lymphocytes in localized non-small cell lung cancer. Measured with immunoSEQ multiplex PCR; TCRdb has only the in-frame clones, and not every one. The data show more than 10,000 clones, about 79% seen once. The sample taken for sequencing was lung tumor tissue. These receptors were obtained from a human donor with non-small cell lung cancer.

The rearrangement joins TRBV19 to TRBJ1-4, with D unclear. The CDR3 runs to 14 residues. Germline V gene lookup returns CDR1 LNHDA and CDR2 SQIVND (reference sequence). Trimming stripped 1 base from V and 8 bases from J, with 11 bases between. The chain's CDR3 is CASSIVGRGEKLFF. In DNA, the CDR3 is TGTGCCAGTAGTATAGTGGGAAGAGGAGAAAAACTGTTTTTT.

This clone was counted a single time. The rearrangement links TRBV2 to TRBJ1-5; D remains unclear. The CDR3 consists of 14 residues. Germline V gives CDR1 SNHLY, CDR2 FYNNEI. With 7 bases removed from V and 2 bases from J, the gap between germline ends came to 12 bases. The CDR3 DNA follows: TGTGCCAGCATCCCAGACCTGGGCAATCAGCCCCAGCATTTT. Amino acids: CASIPDLGNQPQHF.

The table lists this clone with a count of one. The rearrangement uses TRBV19 and TRBJ1-1, with TRBD1 matching over 11 bases. The CDR3 has 15 amino acids. Losses at the gene ends were 5 bases for V and 4 bases for J; bases not matched to a gene: 6. CDR1 LNHDA and CDR2 SQIVND come from the germline V gene (reference sequence). The CDR3 is CASSGHGTGGTEAFF. The CDR3 DNA follows: TGTGCCAGTAGTGGGCATGGGACAGGGGGCACTGAAGCTTTCTTT.

The chain joins TRBV7-2 to TRBJ1-6; D remains unclear. Per the germline V gene, CDR1 is SGHTA and CDR2 is FQGNSA. Trimming removed 5 bases at V and 10 bases at J, with 9 bases between. This CDR3 is built from 12 residues. CDR3 loop: CASSSGISPLHF. CDR3 coding DNA: TGTGCCAGCAGCAGCGGAATATCACCCCTCCACTTT.

The V and J genes are TRBV7-2 and TRBJ2-7, with 7 bases identical to TRBD2. Per germline, CDR1 SGHTA and CDR2 FQGNSA. The ends lost 3 bases at V and 3 bases at J; junction bases unmatched: 5. This CDR3 is built from 14 residues. CDR3 loop: CASSLGGSGYEQYF. The CDR3 DNA reads TGTGCCAGCAGCTTGGGCGGGAGCGGCTACGAGCAGTACTTC.

The J gene is TRBJ2-3, the V gene TRBV5-6; TRBD2 matches at 9 bases. CDR1 SGHDT and CDR2 YYEEEE come from the germline V gene. The length of the CDR3 is 16 residues. V lost 3 bases to trimming and J lost 2 bases; unmatched junction nucleotides: 7. CDR3 amino acids: CASSYRLADLTDTQYF. Here the CDR3 DNA reads TGTGCCAGCAGCTACAGACTAGCGGACCTCACAGATACGCAGTATTTT.

The J gene is TRBJ2-5, the V gene TRBV7-2; D is possibly TRBD2 (6 bases). In germline, CDR1 is SGHTA, CDR2 FQGNSA. This CDR3 comprises 15 residues. The germline V and J ends were trimmed by 5 bases and 4 bases, with 17 bases remaining between them. The CDR3 is CASSTRLEAAETQYF. CDR3 DNA: TGTGCCAGCAGCACCCGACTAGAGGCGGCAGAGACCCAGTACTTC.

This clone was counted only a few times. V usage is TRBV28 and J usage is TRBJ1-1, with TRBD1 as a possible D gene (6 bases). In germline, CDR1 is MDHEN, CDR2 SYDVKM. The ends were cut back, 8 bases at V and 2 bases at J, with 15 bases in the middle. The CDR3 totals 14 residues. The CDR3 region has the DNA TGTGCCAGCCGACACGGGACAATTAACACTGAAGCTTTCTTT. Translating it yields CASRHGTINTEAFF.

The J gene is TRBJ1-5, the V gene TRBV16; the D gene is possibly TRBD1 (6 bases). This CDR3 region has 16 residues. Germline V gives CDR1 KGHSY, CDR2 FQNENV. The germline V and J ends were trimmed by 2 bases and 0 bases, with 11 bases remaining between them. Written as DNA, the CDR3 is TGTGCCAGCAGCCAAGGACAGCCTAATAGCAATCAGCCCCAGCATTTT. It specifies CASSQGQPNSNQPQHF.

This chain connects TRBV19 to TRBJ1-1, with 8 bases aligning to TRBD1. CDR3 size: 12 residues. The V segment lost 6 bases and the J segment 4 bases; nucleotides outside the gene matches: 1. Germline CDR1 and CDR2: LNHDA and SQIVND (reference sequence). CDR3 region: CASRQGGTEAFF. The CDR3 DNA is TGTGCCAGTAGACAGGGGGGCACTGAAGCTTTCTTT.

This clone has just a few counts. The V call is TRBV21-1, the J call TRBJ2-7; the D segment call TRBD2 is taken from the table without a DNA check. TRBV21-1 corresponds to a pseudogene. The CDR3 is made up of 20 amino acids. This CDR3 is CASSPPDRAGDWGVAYEQYF. Written as DNA, the CDR3 is TGTGCCAGCAGCCCCCCCGATCGGGCGGGAGACTGGGGGGTCGCCTACGAGCAGTACTTC.

This clone turned up a few times. The rearrangement uses TRBV6-6 and TRBJ2-2; D gene uncertain. This CDR3 is 12 amino acids long. Looked up from germline, CDR1 is MNHNY and CDR2 is SVGAGI (reference sequence). V lost 5 bases, J lost 6 bases, and 7 bases lay in between. The CDR3 protein is CASSISPGELFF. The CDR3 DNA reads as TGTGCCAGCAGTATCTCACCCGGGGAGCTGTTTTTT.

This clone has a handful of counts. The chain uses TRBV7-6 and TRBJ2-1; D is undetermined. The germline CDR1 and CDR2 sequences are SGHVS and FNYEAQ. The CDR3 sequence is 14 residues long. Trimming removed 5 bases at V and 5 bases at J, with 13 bases between. In DNA, the CDR3 is TGTGCCAGCAGCCCCCTAAGTCAAAACAATGAGCAGTTCTTC. Its protein is CASSPLSQNNEQFF.

The chain uses TRBV10-3 and TRBJ2-7, with 7 bases matching TRBD1. Germline trimming cut 4 bases from V and 5 bases from J; bases unmatched to any gene: 5. CDR1 and CDR2 from the germline V gene are ENHRY and SYGVKD. CDR3 length: 13 amino acids. The CDR3 DNA is TGTGCCATCAGTGCAGGACAGGTACACGAGCAGTACTTC. It yields the protein CAISAGQVHEQYF.

The J gene is TRBJ1-4, the V gene TRBV19; 8 bases agree with TRBD1. CDR3 length: 17 residues. The J segment lost 0 bases and the V segment lost 5 bases, leaving 8 bases of the junction unmatched. The germline V gene has CDR1 LNHDA and CDR2 SQIVND (reference sequence). The CDR3 nucleotides are TGTGCCAGTAGTTGGGACAGGCAACCGGCAACTAATGAAAAACTGTTTTTT. Protein product: CASSWDRQPATNEKLFF.

J is TRBJ2-2 and V is TRBV27, with 10 bases lining up with TRBD2. CDR1 and CDR2 (germline): MNHEY, SMNVEV (reference sequence). The CDR3 sequence is 19 residues long. After removal of 1 base from V and 0 bases from J, the junction contained 8 bases not matched to a gene. DNA of the CDR3: TGTGCCAGCAGTTTATTTCCCCCTGGACTAGCGGCGAACACCGGGGAGCTGTTTTTT. Its translation is CASSLFPPGLAANTGELFF.

The chain carries TRBV7-2 and TRBJ1-6, with 9 bases aligning to TRBD1. Germline V lookup: CDR1 SGHTA, CDR2 FQGNSA. V dropped 6 bases and J dropped 6; count of bases not matched to a gene: 9. The CDR3 length is 16 residues. CDR3 in DNA: TGTGCCAGCAGAAGGGGACAGGGCTCTCCTAATTCACCCCTCCACTTT. It specifies CASRRGQGSPNSPLHF.

V usage is TRBV27 and J usage is TRBJ1-6; the D gene is possibly TRBD1 (6 bases). The CDR3 is 19 amino acids. Germline V gene data show CDR1 as MNHEY and CDR2 as SMNVEV (reference sequence). Trimming pared 1 base from V and 7 bases from J, leaving 23 bases between. The CDR3 is CASSLWGPRGGGGNSPLHF. For the CDR3, the DNA is TGTGCCAGCAGTTTATGGGGGCCCCGAGGAGGAGGGGGGAATTCACCCCTCCACTTT.

The chain couples TRBV29-1 to TRBJ2-1; D might be TRBD2 (5 bases). Germline V gives CDR1 SQVTM, CDR2 ANQGSEA. The CDR3 consists of 13 residues. V was trimmed by 7 bases and J by 5 bases, leaving 15 bases between them. This chain's CDR3 is CSASTPSNNEQFF. CDR3 sequence (DNA): TGCAGCGCCTCAACACCTAGCAACAATGAGCAGTTCTTC.

The sample holds one count of this clone. V and J are TRBV6-8 and TRBJ2-7; D gene ambiguous. The CDR3 sequence is 22 residues long. Germline V lookup: CDR1 MNHGY, CDR2 SAAAGT. The V end was cut by 4 bases, the J end by 2 bases, with 36 bases between. The CDR3 DNA follows: TGTGCCAGCAGTTCACGACACCCCTCCTCAGAACGACCAGACCCCGCCACCTACGAGCAGTACTTC. It encodes CASSSRHPSSERPDPATYEQYF.

J is TRBJ1-2 and V is TRBV19; D is ambiguous. V dropped 5 bases and J dropped 3 bases, with 16 bases sitting between them. This CDR3 region has 15 residues. Germline CDR1 reads LNHDA; CDR2 reads SQIVND (reference sequence). The CDR3 sequence is CASSLRTGSDYGYTF. As DNA, the CDR3 is TGTGCCAGTAGTCTTAGGACGGGTTCGGACTATGGCTACACCTTC.

This clone was found a few times. The chain links TRBV19 to TRBJ1-5; D remains ambiguous. Deletions cut 3 bases from V and 9 bases from J, with 18 bases between. This CDR3 is built from 15 residues. Germline CDR1 LNHDA, CDR2 SQIVND (reference sequence). The CDR3 is CASSISAEGFGPQHF. CDR3 sequence (DNA): TGTGCCAGTAGTATTTCGGCGGAGGGATTCGGGCCCCAGCATTTT.

The gene calls are TRBV5-1 and TRBJ2-5; TRBD2 aligns across 9 bases. The CDR3 is 15 amino acids. Unmatched junction bases numbered 8, after V lost 5 bases and J lost 3 bases. Germline CDR1 SGHRS, CDR2 YFSETQ. DNA of the CDR3: TGCGCCAGCAGTAAAGCGGGGGGACCTGAAGAGACCCAGTACTTC. Its protein product is CASSKAGGPEETQYF.

The chain recombines TRBV5-1 with TRBJ1-1, with D unclear. The CDR3 contains 14 residues. The V gene's germline CDR1 is SGHRS and CDR2 YFSETQ. Trimming pared 8 bases from V and 1 base from J, leaving 15 bases between. For the CDR3, the DNA is TGCGCCAGTAGACAAGAGGTATCGAACACTGAAGCTTTCTTT. This encodes CASRQEVSNTEAFF.

The chain has TRBV19 and TRBJ1-3; 7 bases line up with TRBD1. Germline assignment: CDR1 LNHDA and CDR2 SQIVND (reference sequence). The CDR3 runs to 16 residues. Trimming cost V 7 bases and J 0 bases; bases outside gene matches: 9. The CDR3 nucleotides read TGTGCCAGTATCTCGACAGGGCACCGCTCTGGAAACACCATATATTTT. It encodes CASISTGHRSGNTIYF.

The gene calls are TRBV6-1 and TRBJ2-7; D ambiguous. Germline-derived CDR1 and CDR2 are MNHNS and SASEGT. V shed 5 bases and J shed 3 bases, with 11 bases lying between them. This CDR3 region has 13 residues. CDR3 sequence (DNA): TGTGCCAGCAGTCTCCAGGACCTCTACGAGCAGTACGTC. It encodes CASSLQDLYEQYV.

V gene TRBV4-2 combines with J gene TRBJ2-7; D is perhaps TRBD2 (6 bases). V gave up 1 base and J gave up 0 bases, with 19 bases separating them. CDR1 is LGHNA, CDR2 YNFKEQ, per germline. The CDR3 has 18 residues. The CDR3 DNA reads TGTGCCAGCAGCCAAGTGCCCTCGGCGGGAAAGCTCTCCTACGAGCAGTACTTC. This gives the protein CASSQVPSAGKLSYEQYF.

V and J are TRBV5-4 and TRBJ1-1; D remains unclear. Germline assignment: CDR1 SGHNT and CDR2 YYREEE (reference sequence). V was shortened by 4 bases and J by 3 bases, with 25 bases between the two germline ends. The CDR3 extends over 18 amino acids. The CDR3 coding sequence is TGTGCCAGCAGCAGCGGGAGAAGACACCTTATCGGAGACACTGAAGCTTTCTTT. The encoded protein is CASSSGRRHLIGDTEAFF.

The V and J genes are TRBV4-1 and TRBJ2-1; a weak D match, TRBD2 (6 bases). Germline loops: CDR1 MGHRA, CDR2 YSYEKL. The CDR3 loop spans 15 amino acids. The V end lost 3 bases, the J end lost 7 bases, and 16 bases lay between the germline ends. This CDR3 is CASSQGGDGSNEQFF. The DNA for the CDR3 is TGCGCCAGCAGCCAGGGAGGAGACGGATCTAATGAGCAGTTCTTC.

CDR3 sequence: CASSLGPQGIGYTF. In nucleotides, the CDR3 is TGTGCCAGCAGCTTGGGACCACAGGGGATCGGCTACACCTTC. The gene calls are TRBV5-5 and TRBJ1-2; 7 bases match TRBD1. Germline loops: CDR1 SGHKS, CDR2 YYEKEE (reference sequence). The CDR3 spans 14 residues. The V gene end was trimmed by 0 bases and the J gene end by 8 bases; junction bases not matched to a gene: 7.

The chain employs TRBV7-9 and TRBJ2-3; 8 positions match TRBD2. This CDR3 contains 14 residues. The germline V gene has CDR1 SEHNR and CDR2 FQNEAQ (reference sequence). The ends lost 4 bases at V and 4 bases at J; junction bases unmatched: 4. CDR3 residues: CASSSGGLADTQYF. DNA of the CDR3: TGTGCCAGCAGCTCGGGGGGGCTTGCAGATACGCAGTATTTT.

Here the CDR3 reads CASTDPQKPLHF. The DNA for the CDR3 is TGTGCCAGCACCGACCCCCAGAAGCCCCTCCACTTT. The chain recombines TRBV2 with TRBJ1-6; D gene ambiguous. V lost 7 bases and J 13 bases, leaving 14 bases between the germline ends. The CDR3 loop spans 12 amino acids. Germline V gene data show CDR1 as SNHLY and CDR2 as FYNNEI.